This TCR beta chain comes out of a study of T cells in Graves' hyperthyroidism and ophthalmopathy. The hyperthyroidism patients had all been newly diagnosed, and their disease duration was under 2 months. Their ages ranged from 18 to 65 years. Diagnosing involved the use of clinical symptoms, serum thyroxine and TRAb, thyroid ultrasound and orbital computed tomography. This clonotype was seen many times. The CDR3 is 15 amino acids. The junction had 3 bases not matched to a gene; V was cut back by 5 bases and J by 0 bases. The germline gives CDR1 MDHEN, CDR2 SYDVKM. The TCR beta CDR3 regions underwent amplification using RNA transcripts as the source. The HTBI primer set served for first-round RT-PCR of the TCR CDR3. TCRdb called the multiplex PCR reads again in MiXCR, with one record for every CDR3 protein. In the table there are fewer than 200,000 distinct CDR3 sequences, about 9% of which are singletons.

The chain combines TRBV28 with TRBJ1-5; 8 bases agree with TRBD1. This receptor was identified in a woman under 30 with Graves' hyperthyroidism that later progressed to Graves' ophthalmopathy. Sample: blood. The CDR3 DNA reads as TGTGCCAGCAGTACAGGGGGTACTAGCAATCAGCCCCAGCATTTT. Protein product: CASSTGGTSNQPQHF. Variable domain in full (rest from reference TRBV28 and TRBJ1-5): DVKVTQSSRYLVKRTGEKVFLECVQDMDHENMFWYRQDPGLGLRLIYFSYDVKMKEKGDIPEGYSVSREKKERFSLILESASTNQTSMYLCASSTGGTSNQPQHFGDGTRLSIL.